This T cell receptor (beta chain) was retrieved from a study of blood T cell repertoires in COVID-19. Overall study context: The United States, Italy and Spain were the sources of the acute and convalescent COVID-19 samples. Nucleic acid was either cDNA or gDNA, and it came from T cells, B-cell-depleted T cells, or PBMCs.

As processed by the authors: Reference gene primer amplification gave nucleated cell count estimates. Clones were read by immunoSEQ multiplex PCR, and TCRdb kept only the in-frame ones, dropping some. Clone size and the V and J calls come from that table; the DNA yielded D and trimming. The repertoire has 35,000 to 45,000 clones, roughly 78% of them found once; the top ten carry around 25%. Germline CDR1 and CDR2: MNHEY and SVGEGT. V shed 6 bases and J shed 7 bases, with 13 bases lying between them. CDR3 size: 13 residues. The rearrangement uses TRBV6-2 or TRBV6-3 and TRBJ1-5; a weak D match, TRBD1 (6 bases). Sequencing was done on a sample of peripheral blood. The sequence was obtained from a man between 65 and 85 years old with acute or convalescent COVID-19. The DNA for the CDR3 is TGTGCCAGCAGCCTGGGGGGGCTCCAGCCCCAGCATTTT. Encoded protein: CASSLGGLQPQHF.